Each of the 28 T cell receptor beta chains below was sequenced from the same sample in a study of cytomegalovirus exposure and HLA in healthy donors. Researchers ran the PCR with 60 Vbeta and 13 Jbeta primers. The protocol was immunoSEQ multiplex PCR, while the TCRdb copy is restricted to in-frame clones and leaves out a portion. The sample carries 84,000 or so clones, around 77% recorded once. Sequencing input: PBMCs. Receptors originate from a man aged 45-65 years in good health and CMV-seronegative.

A remark on this clone: The same CDR3 arises from other DNA sequences in this sample as well. The V call is TRBV5-4, the J call TRBJ2-1; D unclear. Germline assignment: CDR1 SGHNT and CDR2 YYREEE (reference sequence). Trimming shortened V by 5 bases and J by 6 bases, and 6 bases separated the two germline ends. The CDR3 sequence is 11 residues long. The CDR3 sequence: CASSSLNEQFF. In DNA, the CDR3 is TGTGCCAGCAGTAGCCTCAATGAGCAGTTCTTC.

This clone occurred a few times. This chain uses TRBV5-6 with TRBJ1-1; 7 bases map to TRBD1. The CDR3 is made up of 12 amino acids. CDR1 is SGHDT, CDR2 YYEEEE, per germline. J gave up 1 base and V 7 bases, and 1 base lay outside the gene matches. Written as DNA, the CDR3 is TGTGCCAGCCACAGGGGGAACACTGAAGCTTTCTTT. It yields the protein CASHRGNTEAFF.

The V gene is TRBV5-6, the J gene TRBJ1-4; D remains unclear. The CDR3 runs 14 residues. Germline CDR1 reads SGHDT; CDR2 reads YYEEEE. Trimming removed 4 bases at V and 0 bases at J, with 7 bases between. CDR3 loop: CASSRVATNEKLFF. The DNA for the CDR3 is TGTGCCAGCAGCCGAGTTGCAACTAATGAAAAACTGTTTTTT.

The CDR3 DNA reads as TGTGCCAGCAGCCCGGGACAGGGGACGGGTGAAAAACTGTTTTTT. This codes for CASSPGQGTGEKLFF. The V gene is TRBV11-2, the J gene TRBJ1-4; 10 bases fit TRBD1. V shed 5 bases, J shed 7 bases, and the junction held 7 bases outside the gene matches. From germline, CDR1 is SGHAT and CDR2 FQNNGV. The CDR3 has 15 residues.

This clone has only one observation. This chain joins TRBV13 and TRBJ1-6; D call uncertain. The germline CDR1 and CDR2 sequences are PRHDT and FYEKMQ (reference sequence). Trimming removed 0 bases at V and 5 bases at J, with 8 bases between. This CDR3 spans 15 amino acids. CDR3 amino acids: CASSLGRGDNSPLHF. CDR3 nucleotides: TGTGCCAGCAGCTTAGGTCGGGGAGATAATTCACCCCTCCACTTT.

This rearrangement joins TRBV5-1 to TRBJ2-2, with D uncertain. The CDR3 has 14 residues. The V end lost 7 bases, the J end lost 1 base, and 11 bases lay between the germline ends. In germline, CDR1 is SGHRS, CDR2 YFSETQ. CDR3 DNA: TGCGCCAGCCTAACCTCAGGGAACACCGGGGAGCTGTTTTTT. Encoded protein: CASLTSGNTGELFF.

J is TRBJ1-5 and V is TRBV19; no clear D gene. The CDR3 loop spans 13 amino acids. The V gene's germline CDR1 is LNHDA and CDR2 SQIVND (reference sequence). V dropped 3 bases and J dropped 4 bases, with 7 bases sitting between them. CDR3 in amino acids: CASSMTGNQPQHF. Written as DNA, the CDR3 is TGTGCCAGTAGTATGACGGGTAATCAGCCCCAGCATTTT.

The V call is TRBV4-1, the J call TRBJ2-3; 8 bases are a match to TRBD2. V shed 0 bases, J shed 8 bases, and the junction held 10 bases outside the gene matches. CDR3 size: 16 residues. From germline, CDR1 is MGHRA and CDR2 YSYEKL. The chain's CDR3 is CASSQDFGGGPGTQYF. The DNA of the CDR3 is TGCGCCAGCAGCCAAGACTTCGGGGGGGGCCCGGGTACGCAGTATTTT.

The gene calls are TRBV25-1 and TRBJ1-2; 10 nucleotides line up with TRBD1. V was clipped by 3 bases and J by 7 bases; unmatched bases: 17. Germline-derived CDR1 and CDR2 are MGHDK and SYGVNS. The CDR3 has 18 residues. This CDR3 is CASSDSRQGALGRGGYTF. The CDR3 nucleotides read TGTGCCAGCAGTGATTCCCGACAGGGGGCACTGGGGAGGGGTGGCTACACCTTC.

This clone was observed a handful of times. The chain combines TRBV6-5 with TRBJ1-4, with a possible D match to TRBD1 (5 bases). The CDR3 sequence is 14 residues long. The ends were cut back, 3 bases at V and 7 bases at J, with 12 bases in the middle. Germline V lookup: CDR1 MNHEY, CDR2 SVGAGI. CDR3: CASSYTPGGEKLFF. The DNA for the CDR3 is TGTGCCAGCAGTTATACCCCCGGGGGTGAAAAACTGTTTTTT.

This clone was counted only a few times. The CDR3 here is CASNSLGFGGAETQYF. The CDR3 DNA follows: TGTGCCAGCAACTCGCTAGGGTTCGGGGGGGCGGAGACCCAGTACTTC. The chain uses TRBV27 and TRBJ2-5, with 8 bases fitting TRBD2. Per the germline V gene, CDR1 is MNHEY and CDR2 is SMNVEV (reference sequence). The V segment lost 7 bases and the J segment 5 bases; nucleotides outside the gene matches: 15. The CDR3 is 16 amino acids.

This chain uses TRBV10-2 with TRBJ1-1, with a weak D call TRBD1 (6 bases). V was shortened by 11 bases and J by 4 bases, with 17 bases between the two germline ends. Looked up from germline, CDR1 is WSHSY and CDR2 is SAAADI. There are 13 residues in the CDR3. The CDR3 loop reads CASRGSSGTEAFF. The CDR3 bases are TGCGCCTCAAGGGGGAGTAGTGGCACTGAAGCTTTCTTT.

In regard to this clone: The junction departs from the called germline gene at one end, perhaps through a read error. This chain connects TRBV7-3 to TRBJ2-1; 9 nucleotides agree with TRBD2. Germline loops: CDR1 SGHTA, CDR2 FQGTGA. This CDR3 region has 17 residues. The CDR3 coding sequence is TGTTCCAGCAGCTTAACGAGCGTGCGGGGGGGCCGCAATGAGCAGTTCTTC. This sequence encodes CSSSLTSVRGGRNEQFF.

The chain couples TRBV9 to TRBJ2-3; D unclear. Germline CDR1 and CDR2: SGDLS and YYNGEE. V gave up 0 bases and J gave up 6 bases, with 14 bases separating them. The CDR3 extends over 15 amino acids. The CDR3 here is CASSVVANPRDTQYF. The CDR3 DNA sequence: TGTGCCAGCAGCGTAGTGGCCAACCCCAGGGATACGCAGTATTTT.

The V call is TRBV30, the J call TRBJ2-3; D is undetermined. The CDR3 sequence is 12 residues long. V lost 2 bases and J 2 bases, leaving 5 bases between the germline ends. Germline V gives CDR1 GTSNPN, CDR2 SVGIG (reference sequence). The CDR3, as DNA: TGTGCCTGGAGTTTATACACAGATACGCAGTATTTT. Translating gives CAWSLYTDTQYF.

This CDR3 is CASSLNENYGYTF. The DNA of the CDR3 is TGCGCCAGCAGCTTAAACGAGAACTATGGCTACACCTTC. The rearrangement uses TRBV5-1 and TRBJ1-2; D uncertain. Trimming pared 2 bases from V and 2 bases from J, leaving 7 bases between. The CDR3 covers 13 residues. The V gene's germline CDR1 is SGHRS and CDR2 YFSETQ.

The chain recombines TRBV20-1 with TRBJ1-2; D remains ambiguous. Germline CDR1 is DFQATT and CDR2 is SNEGSKA (reference sequence). Trimming cost V 6 bases and J 8 bases, with 13 bases left between them. This CDR3 contains 11 residues. The CDR3 region has the DNA TGCAGTGCGCCGGATACGAGGGGCTACACCTTC. It is translated as CSAPDTRGYTF.

The chain joins TRBV7-9 to TRBJ2-7, with 8 nucleotides matching TRBD2. CDR1 SEHNR and CDR2 FQNEAQ come from the germline V gene (reference sequence). V dropped 3 bases and J dropped 5; count of bases not matched to a gene: 9. This CDR3 is 15 amino acids long. DNA of the CDR3: TGTGCCAGCAGCTTTTCCCGGGGGGGCCGCAACGAGCAGTACTTC. Its translation is CASSFSRGGRNEQYF.

This rearrangement joins TRBV6-1 to TRBJ2-7; possible D gene TRBD2, 6 bases. Trimming took off 7 bases at V and 9 bases at J, with 19 bases between the two ends. The CDR3 spans 13 residues. The germline CDR1 and CDR2 sequences are MNHNS and SASEGT. In DNA form, the CDR3 reads TGTGCCAGCACCCGGAGGGAAGAGGTTCGGCAGTACTTC. Encoded protein: CASTRREEVRQYF.

The genes are TRBV11-2 and TRBJ2-3; TRBD1 might be the D (6 bases). Per germline, CDR1 SGHAT and CDR2 FQNNGV. Deletions cut 3 bases from V and 2 bases from J, with 15 bases between. This CDR3 is built from 16 residues. The CDR3 DNA is TGTGCCAGCAGCTTGGGACACGGAAGCGACACAGATACGCAGTATTTT. It translates to CASSLGHGSDTDTQYF. The full variable domain, in which reference TRBV11-2 and TRBJ2-3 provide the parts outside the CDR3, is EAGVAQSPRYKIIEKRQSVAFWCNPISGHATLYWYQQILGQGPKLLIQFQNNGVVDDSQLPKDRFSAERLKGVDSTLKIQPAKLEDSAVYLCASSLGHGSDTDTQYFGPGTRLTVL.

This clone has just one count. The sample contains more than one DNA sequence encoding this CDR3. The chain is built from TRBV7-8 and TRBJ1-5; 7 positions match TRBD1. The CDR3 covers 17 residues. Germline V gene sequence: CDR1 SGHVS, CDR2 FQNEAQ. J lost 0 bases, V lost 5 bases, and 10 bases had no gene match. The CDR3 coding sequence is TGTGCCAGCAGCCTCCGGACAGGAGCTTATAGCAATCAGCCCCAGCATTTT. Its protein is CASSLRTGAYSNQPQHF.

V usage is TRBV15 and J usage is TRBJ1-4; D is ambiguous. Trimming shortened V by 5 bases and J by 7 bases, and 17 bases separated the two germline ends. Germline CDR1 LNHNV, CDR2 YYDKDF (reference sequence). The CDR3 totals 15 residues. The CDR3: CATSGPGIGLEKLFF. In DNA, the CDR3 is TGTGCCACCAGCGGCCCCGGGATAGGGCTTGAAAAACTGTTTTTT. Filled out from reference TRBV15 and TRBJ1-4, the complete variable domain reads DAMVIQNPRYQVTQFGKPVTLSCSQTLNHNVMYWYQQKSSQAPKLLFHYYDKDFNNEADTPDNFQSRRPNTSFCFLDIRSPGLGDTAMYLCATSGPGIGLEKLFFGSGTQLSVL.

J is TRBJ2-1 and V is TRBV7-6; 11 bases match TRBD2. V gave up 3 bases and J gave up 4 bases; unmatched junction bases: 5. Germline V gene sequence: CDR1 SGHVS, CDR2 FNYEAQ. This CDR3 is built from 16 residues. This CDR3 is CASSLGTSGGYNEQFF. CDR3 sequence (DNA): TGTGCCAGCAGCTTGGGCACTAGCGGGGGATACAATGAGCAGTTCTTC.

The gene calls are TRBV6-1 and TRBJ2-3; 10 nucleotides agree with TRBD2. The CDR3 length is 15 residues. The V and J ends lost 4 bases and 4 bases, in that order; junction bases with no gene match: 5. The germline V gene has CDR1 MNHNS and CDR2 SASEGT. DNA for the CDR3: TGTGCCAGCAGTGCCCTAGCGGGGGAAGCAGATACGCAGTATTTT. This codes for CASSALAGEADTQYF.

About this clone: Germline and junction disagree at one end, which may indicate a read error. V is TRBV7-9 and J is TRBJ2-7, with unresolved D. There are 15 residues in the CDR3. CDR1 SEHNR and CDR2 FQNEAQ come from the germline V gene (reference sequence). This CDR3 reads CSSSLDAGPHYEQYF. The CDR3 coding sequence is TGTTCCAGCAGCTTAGATGCAGGTCCACACTACGAGCAGTACTTC. The entire variable domain, with the rest obtained from reference TRBV7-9 and TRBJ2-7, is as follows: DTGVSQNPRHKITKRGQNVTFRCDPISEHNRLYWYRQTLGQGPEFLTYFQNEAQLEKSRLLSDRFSAERPKGSFSTLEIQRTEQGDSAMYLCSSSLDAGPHYEQYFGPGTRLTVT.

The chain employs TRBV5-5 and TRBJ1-4; 7 nucleotides align to TRBD1. V was pared by 3 bases and J by 2 bases, with 4 bases of the junction left unmatched. Germline CDR1 and CDR2: SGHKS and YYEKEE (reference sequence). The length of the CDR3 is 15 residues. CDR3 in amino acids: CASSWGDSTNEKLFF. The CDR3 region has the DNA TGTGCCAGCAGCTGGGGGGACAGTACTAATGAAAAACTGTTTTTT.

A few counts support this clone. The chain is built from TRBV12-5 and TRBJ2-1, with 8 bases that match TRBD2. The CDR3 totals 19 residues. Germline loops: CDR1 LGHNT, CDR2 FRNRAP. J lost 3 bases, V lost 7 bases, and 20 bases had no gene match. CDR3 sequence reads: CASVSVGSGGRGDYNEQFF. CDR3 sequence (DNA): TGTGCTAGTGTCTCTGTGGGGTCCGGGGGGCGGGGGGACTACAATGAGCAGTTCTTC.

This clone was seen a few times. The V gene is TRBV7-2, the J gene TRBJ1-1; the D gene is possibly TRBD1 (5 bases). Trimming removed 2 bases from V and 9 bases from J, with 19 bases in between. Germline assignment: CDR1 SGHTA and CDR2 FQGNSA. The CDR3 covers 15 residues. The CDR3, as DNA: TGTGCCAGCAGCTTACATCAGGGCATTTGGCAGAAAGCTTTCTTT. This encodes CASSLHQGIWQKAFF.